What follows is one TCR beta chain and its context. This entry comes from a study of T-cell memory formation after mild COVID-19. On the study more broadly: Clustering of TCRs was largely donor specific.

The CDR3 contains 16 residues. Germline V lookup: CDR1 LNHDA, CDR2 SQIVND (reference sequence). V lost 5 bases, J lost 5 bases, and 10 bases stayed unmatched. TCRdb ran MiXCR on the 5' RACE reads and lists one entry per CDR3 protein. The data show some 68,000 distinct CDR3 sequences, with 16% seen just once and around 31% held by the top ten. The clonotype comes from an adult woman who had mild COVID-19 (a few samples of this study predate the infection). Cell type and time point are not known. The sequencing sample was made of PBMCs or a T cell subset sorted from them (not recorded which). The V gene is TRBV19, the J gene TRBJ2-2, with TRBD2 identical over 8 bases. Written as DNA, the CDR3 is TGTGCCAGTAGTCAGACGGGAGGGCCGGTGACCGGGGAGCTGTTTTTT. Protein product: CASSQTGGPVTGELFF.